Listed here is a single TCR beta chain. What it binds is not known. Uncontrolled infection, other autoimmune disease, pregnancy or lactation excluded patients. Germline CDR1 reads SEHNR; CDR2 reads FQNEAQ (reference sequence). The CDR3 has 12 amino acids. J gave up 15 bases and V 5 bases, and 9 bases lay outside the gene matches. This entry comes from a study of T cells in Graves' hyperthyroidism and ophthalmopathy. In the study overall: Pretreatment peripheral blood was obtained at initial diagnosis. General observations from the study: Most clonotypes expanded in thyroid above 0.001 were likewise present in blood.

RNA transcripts were the template for amplifying TCR beta CDR3 regions. In the first-round RT-PCR of the TCR CDR3, the HTBI primer set was used. From the multiplex PCR reads, TCRdb called clonotypes with MiXCR, one entry per CDR3 protein. The data show 75,000 to 100,000 distinct CDR3 sequences, with roughly 56% seen just once and around 30% held by the top ten. This receptor was identified in a woman between 40 and 55 years old with Graves' hyperthyroidism. Sample: blood. The J gene is TRBJ1-5, the V gene TRBV7-9; TRBD1 matches at 8 bases. Here the CDR3 reads CASSQTGGLAHF. Written as DNA, the CDR3 is TGTGCCAGCAGCCAAACAGGGGGGCTCGCGCATTTT.